The clone carrying this TCR beta chain was observed a handful of times. The sample belongs to a study of T cell repertoires in cytomegalovirus infection. The CDR3 loop spans 15 amino acids. Trimming pared 1 base from V and 2 bases from J, leaving 12 bases between. Germline V lookup: CDR1 DFQATT, CDR2 SNEGSKA (reference sequence). Using its own MiXCR run on the reads, TCRdb lists one record per CDR3 protein. The data contain about 530,000 distinct CDR3 sequences, around 27% of them seen just once; the ten biggest clones take up about 12%. Sequences were obtained from PBMCs. The TCR sequence derives from a human donor in good health (CMV status not recorded). Some clones in this sample may be carry-over from other donors' samples. The V and J genes are TRBV20-1 and TRBJ1-5; weak D call: TRBD1 (6 bases). For the CDR3, the DNA is TGCAGTGCTAGAGCACCGGGACAAGGCAATCAGCCCCAGCATTTT. It codes for CSARAPGQGNQPQHF.